The clone carrying this TCR beta chain was seen more than once but under ten times. What it binds is unknown. The data were obtained in a study of identical twins. Study-level findings and limits: Invariant MAIT and iNKT cells may have partly biased zero-insertion analyses. With monozygotic twins, out-of-frame TCR alpha sharing exceeded what models estimated.

The CDR3 has 16 amino acids. In germline, CDR1 is LNHNV, CDR2 YYDKDF (reference sequence). Trimming cost V 1 base and J 4 bases; bases outside gene matches: 7. cDNA carried unique molecular identifiers, and a universal primer site was added by template switching. Using its own MiXCR run on the 5' RACE reads, TCRdb lists one record per CDR3 protein. The data contain more than 400,000 distinct CDR3 sequences, roughly 15% of them singletons. In addition, the sample was reused for a study of yellow fever vaccine responses in identical twins.

The chain links TRBV15 to TRBJ2-3; 8 nucleotides match TRBD1. Sequenced: CD4+ T cells sorted from blood. The origin of this receptor is a woman aged 18-35 years in good health. The CDR3 reads CATSRVNRGVPDTQYF. Written as DNA, the CDR3 is TGTGCCACCAGCAGAGTAAACAGGGGGGTACCAGATACGCAGTATTTT.